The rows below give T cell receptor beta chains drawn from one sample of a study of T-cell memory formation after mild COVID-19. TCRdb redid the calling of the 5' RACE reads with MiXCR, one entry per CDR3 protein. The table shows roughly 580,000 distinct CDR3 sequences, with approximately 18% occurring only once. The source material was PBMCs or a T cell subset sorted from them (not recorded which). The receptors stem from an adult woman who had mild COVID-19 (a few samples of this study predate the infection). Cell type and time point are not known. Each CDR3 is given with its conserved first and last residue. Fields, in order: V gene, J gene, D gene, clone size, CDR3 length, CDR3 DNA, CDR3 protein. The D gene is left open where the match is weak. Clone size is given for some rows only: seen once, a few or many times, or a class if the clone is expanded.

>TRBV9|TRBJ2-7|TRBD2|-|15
TGTGCCAGCAGCGCCTCCGGGACTAGCGGTTACGAGCAGTACTTC
CASSASGTSGYEQYF
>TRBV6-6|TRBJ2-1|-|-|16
TGTGCCAGCAGTCAAGGGCTTATAGCGGACTACAATGAGCAGTTCTTC
CASSQGLIADYNEQFF
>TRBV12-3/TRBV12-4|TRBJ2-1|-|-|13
TGTGCCAGCACTTTACCCCCCCACAATGAGCAGTTCTTC
CASTLPPHNEQFF
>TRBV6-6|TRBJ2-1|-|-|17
TGTGCCAGCCTAAAAAGCCAGGGACTCAGAATCCACAATGAGCAGTTCTTC
CASLKSQGLRIHNEQFF
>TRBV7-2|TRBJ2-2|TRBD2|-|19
TGTGCCAGCAGCTTAGGAGGATGGGGCAGCGGGGGGGCCTCCGGGGAGCTGTTTTTT
CASSLGGWGSGGASGELFF
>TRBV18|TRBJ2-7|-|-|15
TGTGCCAGCTCACCACCTCTCGCAGGGCCCTACGAGCAGTACTTC
CASSPPLAGPYEQYF
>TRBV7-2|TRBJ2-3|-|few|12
TGTGCCAGCAGAGGAGTCCCAGATACGCAGTATTTT
CASRGVPDTQYF
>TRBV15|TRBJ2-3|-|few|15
TGTGCCACCAGCCCATCCAGACTAGTCACAGATACGCAGTATTTT
CATSPSRLVTDTQYF
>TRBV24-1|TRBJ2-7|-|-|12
TGTGCCACCAGTGACGGGACTGGGGAGCAGTACTTC
CATSDGTGEQYF
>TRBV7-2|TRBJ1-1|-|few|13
TGTGCCAGCAGCCACAGACAGGTGTTGAAAGCTTTCTTT
CASSHRQVLKAFF
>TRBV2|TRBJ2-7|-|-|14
TGTGCCAGCAGCCGGACGTACCTCTCCTACGAGCAGTACTTC
CASSRTYLSYEQYF
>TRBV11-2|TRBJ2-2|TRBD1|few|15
TGTGCCAGCAGCCTGGGACAGGGGGTAAACGGGGAGCTGTTTTTT
CASSLGQGVNGELFF
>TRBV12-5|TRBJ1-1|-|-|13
TGTGCTAGTGGCTCGGGACAACCAACCGACGCTTTCTTT
CASGSGQPTDAFF
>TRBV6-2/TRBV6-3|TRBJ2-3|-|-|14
TGTGCCATAAAAGGCGGCTTGCCTGGAGATACGCAGTATTTT
CAIKGGLPGDTQYF
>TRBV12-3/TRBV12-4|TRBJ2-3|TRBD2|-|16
TGTGCCAGCAGTTCAACGGGACTAGCGGGGGGGTATACGCAGTATTTT
CASSSTGLAGGYTQYF
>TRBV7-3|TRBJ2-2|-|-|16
TGTGCCAGCAGCTTAGTTGCTAGAACGAACACCGGGGAGCTGTTTTTT
CASSLVARTNTGELFF
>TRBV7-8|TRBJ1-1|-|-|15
TGTGCCAGCAGCTTAGCCTCACAGGGGAACACTGAAGCTTTCTTT
CASSLASQGNTEAFF
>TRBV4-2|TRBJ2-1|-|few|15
TGTGCCAGCAGCCAAGATCAGACGGCTTACAATGAGCAGTTCTTC
CASSQDQTAYNEQFF
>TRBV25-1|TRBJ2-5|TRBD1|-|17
TGTGCCAGCAGTGAATTGATGGCAGGGGGCTTCCAAGAGACCCAGTACTTC
CASSELMAGGFQETQYF
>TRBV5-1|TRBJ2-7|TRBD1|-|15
TGCGCCAGCAGCTTGCTTGACAGGGACCCAAACGAGCAGTACTTC
CASSLLDRDPNEQYF
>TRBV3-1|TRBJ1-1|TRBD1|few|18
TGTGCCAGCAGCCAAGATCATTCCGGGACAGGGTGGAACACTGAAGCTTTCTTT
CASSQDHSGTGWNTEAFF
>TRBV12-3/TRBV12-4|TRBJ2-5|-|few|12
TGTGCCAGCACCCTCAGCCAAGAGACCCAGTACTTC
CASTLSQETQYF
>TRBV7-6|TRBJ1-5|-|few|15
TGTGCCAGCAGCTTAGCTCCACGGTGGGATCAGCCCCAGCATTTT
CASSLAPRWDQPQHF
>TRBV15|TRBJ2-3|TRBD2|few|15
TGTGCCACCAGCGTAGGGACTAGCGGGATGAGTACGCAGTATTTT
CATSVGTSGMSTQYF
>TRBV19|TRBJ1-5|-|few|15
TGTGCCAGTAGTATTTGGGGGAGGGGCAATCAGCCCCAGCATTTT
CASSIWGRGNQPQHF
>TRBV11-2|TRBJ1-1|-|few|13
TGTGCCAGCACCTTGTATCCGGGAGCTGAAGCTTTCTTT
CASTLYPGAEAFF
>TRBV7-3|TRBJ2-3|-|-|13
TGTGCCAGCAGCCAATTAGGTGGAGATACGCAGTATTTT
CASSQLGGDTQYF
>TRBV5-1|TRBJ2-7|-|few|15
TGCGCCAGCAGCTGGGAGTCAGTGCGTCGAGGCGAGCAGTACTTC
CASSWESVRRGEQYF
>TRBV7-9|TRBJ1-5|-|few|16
TGTGCCAGCAGCTTAGTTAGTGGGCTAGCTTCGCAGCCCCAGCATTTT
CASSLVSGLASQPQHF
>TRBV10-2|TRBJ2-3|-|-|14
TGCGCCAGCAGTGTAGAGAGGGGCACAGATACGCAGTATTTT
CASSVERGTDTQYF
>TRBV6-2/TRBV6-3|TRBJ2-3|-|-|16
TGTGCCAGCAGCCCCCGGGGACACCCTAGCACAGATACGCAGTATTTT
CASSPRGHPSTDTQYF
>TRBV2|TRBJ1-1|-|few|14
TGTGCCGTGAACGTTGGCTACTCAATCACTGAAGCTTTCTTT
CAVNVGYSITEAFF
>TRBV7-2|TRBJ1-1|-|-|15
TGTGCCAGCAGCCTCCGCCCCAGGGCGGTCACTGAAGCTTTCTTT
CASSLRPRAVTEAFF
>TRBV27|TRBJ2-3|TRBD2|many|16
TGTGCCAGCAGTTTATCGCCTAGCGGGAGCACAGATACGCAGTATTTT
CASSLSPSGSTDTQYF
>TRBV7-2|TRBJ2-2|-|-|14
TGTGCCAGCAGTACAAGGGGTAACACCGGGGAGCTGTTTTTT
CASSTRGNTGELFF
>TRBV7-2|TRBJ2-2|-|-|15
TGTGCCAGCAGCTTTGGCCTACGGGGCACCGGGGAGCTGTTTTTT
CASSFGLRGTGELFF
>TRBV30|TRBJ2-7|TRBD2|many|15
TGTGCCTGGAGTGTACTGGCTAGCGGACCTAGCGAGCAGTACTTC
CAWSVLASGPSEQYF
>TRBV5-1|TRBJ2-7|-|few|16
TGCGCCAGCAGCTTAGGTCAGCCCCCAGGGTTCCACGAGCAGTACTTC
CASSLGQPPGFHEQYF
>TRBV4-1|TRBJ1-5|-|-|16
TGCGCCAGCAGCCAAGATGCACAGATCCTCAATCAGCCCCAGCATTTT
CASSQDAQILNQPQHF
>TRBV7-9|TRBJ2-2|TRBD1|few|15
TGTGCCAGCAGCTCTGACAGGGGCGATACCGGGGAGCTGTTTTTT
CASSSDRGDTGELFF
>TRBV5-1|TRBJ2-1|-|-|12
TGCGCCAGCAGCTCCCGGGGGTTAGAGCAGTTCTTC
CASSSRGLEQFF
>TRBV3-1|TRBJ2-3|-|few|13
TGTGCCAGCAGCCAGGGCGTGACAGATACGCAGTATTTT
CASSQGVTDTQYF
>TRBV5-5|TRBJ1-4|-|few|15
TGTGCCAGCAGCTGGGGGAACAGGCTGAATGAAAAACTGTTTTTT
CASSWGNRLNEKLFF
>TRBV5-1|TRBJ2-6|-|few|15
TGCGCCAGCAGGGGGTATGCTTCTGGGGCCAACGTCCTGACTTTC
CASRGYASGANVLTF
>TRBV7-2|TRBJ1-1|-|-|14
TGTGCCAGCAGCTTACGACGCAATGGGTATGAAGCTTTCTTT
CASSLRRNGYEAFF
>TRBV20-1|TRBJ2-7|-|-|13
TGCAGTGCCATCCCGACACGATCCTACGAGCAGTACTTC
CSAIPTRSYEQYF
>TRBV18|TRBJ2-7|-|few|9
TGTGCCAGCCTCTACGAGCAGTACTTC
CASLYEQYF
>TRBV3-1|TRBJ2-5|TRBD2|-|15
TGTGCCAGCAGCCAAGACCCGGGGGGCCAAGAGACCCAGTACTTC
CASSQDPGGQETQYF
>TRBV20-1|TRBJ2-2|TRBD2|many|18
TGCAGTGCTTTCAGACAGACGGCGGGAGGTCTGAACACCGGGGAGCTGTTTTTT
CSAFRQTAGGLNTGELFF